The rows below give T cell receptor beta chains drawn from one sample of a study of blood T cells in healthy people across ages. TCRdb itself ran the 5' RACE reads through MiXCR, one entry per CDR3 protein. Of 700,000 to 950,000 distinct CDR3 sequences listed, approximately 43% were seen once; the top ten hold about 20%. The sequenced material came from blood. Source of these receptors: a woman aged 60-70 years in good health. Both conserved end residues are part of each CDR3. A D gene is named only where the DNA matches it firmly. Clone sizes are given selectively: once, few, many, or a class where the clone is expanded.

TRBD2	TRBV6-1	TRBJ2-3	.	16	TGTGCCAGCACCAGACTAGCGGGGACTAGCACAGATACGCAGTATTTT	CASTRLAGTSTDTQYF
.	TRBV5-5	TRBJ2-5	few	13	TGTGCTGTAGCCCGGGTTCCCCAAGAGACCCAGTACTTC	CAVARVPQETQYF
.	TRBV5-1	TRBJ2-5	few	14	TGCGCCAGCGGCGGGGACAGAAACCAAGAGACCCAGTACTTC	CASGGDRNQETQYF
.	TRBV4-3	TRBJ2-2	.	15	TGCGCCAGCAGCCAAGATCATGACGAGTCCGGGGAGCTGTTTTTT	CASSQDHDESGELFF
.	TRBV6-1	TRBJ1-5	.	15	TGTGCCAGCAACCTTGGGGGGCAGCCCAATCAGCCCCAGCATTTT	CASNLGGQPNQPQHF
.	TRBV18	TRBJ2-1	.	14	TGTGCCAGCCGCCGGACTCTCGACGGGAATGAGCAGTTCTTC	CASRRTLDGNEQFF
.	TRBV6-1	TRBJ1-2	.	12	TGTGCCAGCAGTGAAAAAGCGGCGGACTACACCTTC	CASSEKAADYTF
TRBD2	TRBV29-1	TRBJ2-1	many	14	TGCAGCGTTTGGCGGGGGGGAGGCTACAATGAGCAGTTCTTC	CSVWRGGGYNEQFF
.	TRBV7-9	TRBJ2-3	.	16	TGTGCCAGCAGCTCTGGTCGGCAGACCCACACAGATACGCAGTATTTT	CASSSGRQTHTDTQYF
.	TRBV14	TRBJ1-2	.	16	TGTGCCAGCAGCTTACAAGAATCCCGGAGCTTCTATGGCTACACCTTC	CASSLQESRSFYGYTF
.	TRBV9	TRBJ2-3	few	15	TGTGCCAGCAGCGTAGATCAGGGGGGGGCAGATACGCAGTATTTT	CASSVDQGGADTQYF
.	TRBV13	TRBJ2-7	.	16	TGTGCCAGCAGCTTAGGAGGAAGGGGGACGGCCTACGAGCAGTACTTC	CASSLGGRGTAYEQYF
TRBD1	TRBV20-1	TRBJ1-3	.	14	TGCAGTGCTAGAGAGAGGGGGCTGGGCAACACCATATATTTT	CSARERGLGNTIYF
TRBD1	TRBV6-5	TRBJ2-7	.	13	TGTGCCAGCAGAGTGACAGGGTCCGACGAGCAGTACTTC	CASRVTGSDEQYF
.	TRBV5-6	TRBJ2-1	few	12	TGTGCCAGCAGCTTGGCAAGGACCGAGCAGTTCTTC	CASSLARTEQFF
.	TRBV20-1	TRBJ2-7	few	12	TGCAGTGCTAGGGCTAACCATTACGAGCAGTACTTC	CSARANHYEQYF
.	TRBV29-1	TRBJ1-4	few	14	TGCAGCGTTCTCCGGGGGCATGGAGGTGAAAAACTGTTTTTT	CSVLRGHGGEKLFF
TRBD2	TRBV9	TRBJ2-1	.	15	TGTGCCAGCAGCGCCCTAGCGGGAGGAAGTGTTGAGCAGTTCTTC	CASSALAGGSVEQFF
TRBD1	TRBV11-2	TRBJ2-7	many	15	TGTGCCAGCAGCAGGCCTGGGACAGGGATTGGCGAGCAGTACTTC	CASSRPGTGIGEQYF
TRBD2	TRBV27	TRBJ2-7	.	14	TGTGCCAGCAGTGTATCGGGGGGAGGGGAGGCCCAGTACTTC	CASSVSGGGEAQYF
.	TRBV4-1	TRBJ2-7	few	15	TGCGCCAGCAGCCAAGTTGGAGGGTATCTCGACGAGCAGTACTTC	CASSQVGGYLDEQYF
.	TRBV7-9	TRBJ2-3	.	17	TGTGCCAGCAGCTTACTCGTTTCCAGGGAACACACAGATACGCAGTATTTT	CASSLLVSREHTDTQYF
.	TRBV6-2/TRBV6-3	TRBJ2-7	.	13	TGTGCCAGCAGTTACGGACAGTCCTACGAGCAGTACTTC	CASSYGQSYEQYF
.	TRBV5-6	TRBJ2-1	.	15	TGTGCCAGCAGCGAGGTCCGGGACACCTACAATGAGCAGTTCTTC	CASSEVRDTYNEQFF
TRBD2	TRBV24-1	TRBJ2-1	few	16	TGTGCCACCAGTGATCGGGGGCTAGCGGGTTACAATGAGCAGTTCTTC	CATSDRGLAGYNEQFF
.	TRBV7-2	TRBJ2-5	many	13	TGTGCCAGCAGCTTCGGACTTGCAGAGACCCAGTACTTC	CASSFGLAETQYF
.	TRBV9	TRBJ2-3	few	14	TGTGCCAGCAGCCAGGACTTGCGCACAGATACGCAGTATTTT	CASSQDLRTDTQYF
TRBD2	TRBV5-1	TRBJ2-2	.	16	TGCGCCAGCAGCTTGGCCACTAGCGCGAACACCGGGGAGCTGTTTTTT	CASSLATSANTGELFF
.	TRBV3-1	TRBJ2-7	.	14	TGTGCCAGCAGCCAAGGTGCGTTTTTCTACGAGCAGTACTTC	CASSQGAFFYEQYF
.	TRBV7-3	TRBJ2-3	.	13	TGTGCCAGCAGCTCAGGGAATTTAGATACGCAGTATTTT	CASSSGNLDTQYF
.	TRBV4-2	TRBJ1-2	.	16	TGTGCCAGCAGCCAAGATCTGGCAGCCCTTAACTATGGCTACACCTTC	CASSQDLAALNYGYTF
TRBD1	TRBV20-1	TRBJ1-6	few	15	TGCAGTGCTAGGGGAACCGGGACAGGGGACTCACCCCTCCACTTT	CSARGTGTGDSPLHF
TRBD1	TRBV24-1	TRBJ2-1	few	16	TGTGCCACCAGTGATTATCGGACAGGATTTCACAATGAGCAGTTCTTC	CATSDYRTGFHNEQFF
TRBD1	TRBV6-5	TRBJ2-5	.	15	TGTGCCCGCAGTTACACCGGGACAGGACAAGAGACCCAGTACTTC	CARSYTGTGQETQYF
.	TRBV3-1	TRBJ2-1	.	15	TGTGCCAGCAGCCAAGAGGCAGGGATCTACAATGAGCAGTTCTTC	CASSQEAGIYNEQFF
.	TRBV7-9	TRBJ2-7	many	15	TGTGCCAGCGGATTGGGGACACTACCCACCTACGAGCAGTACTTC	CASGLGTLPTYEQYF
.	TRBV5-6	TRBJ2-5	.	15	TGTGCCAGCAGCTTGGGACATGGCCTCCAAGAGACCCAGTACTTC	CASSLGHGLQETQYF
.	TRBV12-3/TRBV12-4	TRBJ2-1	once	16	TGTGCCAGCAGTTTAGATGGACAAAGGGAGTGGGATGAGCAGTTCTTC	CASSLDGQREWDEQFF
.	TRBV10-3	TRBJ2-7	many	14	TGTGCCATCAGTGTAGGAGGGAGCTCCTACGAGCAGTACTTC	CAISVGGSSYEQYF
.	TRBV9	TRBJ1-1	.	15	TGTGCCAGCAGCGCGGGGCCACAGGGCAACACTGAAGCTTTCTTT	CASSAGPQGNTEAFF
TRBD1	TRBV12-3/TRBV12-4	TRBJ2-7	few	14	TGTGCCAGCAGTGGGACAGGTTCCACCTACGAGCAGTACTTC	CASSGTGSTYEQYF
TRBD1	TRBV7-2	TRBJ2-3	few	16	TGTGCCAGCAGCTTACGAGGGGGCTGGGGTACAGATACGCAGTATTTT	CASSLRGGWGTDTQYF
.	TRBV5-1	TRBJ2-6	few	15	TGCGCCAGCAGGGAGAGGAGCTCTGGGGCCAACGTCCTGACTTTC	CASRERSSGANVLTF
TRBD1	TRBV12-3/TRBV12-4	TRBJ2-2	few	13	TGTGCCAGCAGAGACAGGGATACCGGGGAGCTGTTTTTT	CASRDRDTGELFF
.	TRBV12-5	TRBJ2-1	few	13	TGTGCTAGTGGTTTGGGACAGTTCAATGAGCAGTTCTTC	CASGLGQFNEQFF
.	TRBV3-1	TRBJ1-6	.	12	TGTGCCAGCAGCCAAGACCCATCAACCCCCCACTTT	CASSQDPSTPHF
.	TRBV4-3	TRBJ2-2	once	17	TGCGCCAGCAGCCTTAATATGGGACTGGGGAACGCCGGGGAGCTGTTTTTT	CASSLNMGLGNAGELFF
.	TRBV30	TRBJ2-5	.	12	TGTGCCTGGAGTTCTAGCGTGGAGACCCAGTACTTC	CAWSSSVETQYF
TRBD2	TRBV18	TRBJ2-3	.	16	TGTGCCGGCTCAGCCGGACTAGCATGGTCCACAGATACGCAGTATTTT	CAGSAGLAWSTDTQYF